A selection of T cell receptor beta chains follows, all from one sample in a study of vaccination effects on CD4 cells after COVID-19. Their target antigens are unknown. Produced via immunoSEQ multiplex PCR; TCRdb's table is partial and in-frame only. Of some 46,000 clones detected, less than 85% appear once; the ten largest clones hold approximately 3.8%. Sequenced here: CD4+ T cells from PBMCs cultured without peptide, sampled after COVID-19 vaccination. The receptor source for this set is a human donor who had a prior SARS-CoV-2 infection. The conserved cysteine and the conserved F or W are not part of the CDR3 here.

j_call v_call cdr3_aa
TRBJ1-2 TRBV2 ASSEQYGDSSPEGYT
TRBJ2-7 TRBV5-4 ASSLDGVYEQY
TRBJ2-3 TRBV2 ASSDWRGDNGDTQY
TRBJ2-7 TRBV20-1 SASRPSNTNYEQY
TRBJ2-3 TRBV27 ASSLSRGIGDTQY
TRBJ1-5 TRBV4-1 ASSQDFSFNQPQH
TRBJ2-1 TRBV20-1 SASVQGAPPYNEQF
TRBJ2-3 TRBV5-1 ASSRVAGSASTDTQY
TRBJ2-7 TRBV30 AWSAGGPNY
TRBJ2-7 TRBV2 ASNPGQGVYEQY
TRBJ1-6 TRBV19 ASILPVRISYNSPLH
TRBJ2-7 TRBV6-2/TRBV6-3 ASSYSPSSYEQY
TRBJ2-2 TRBV5-1 ASSLGLTTNTGELF
TRBJ2-2 TRBV9 ASSPGTSGATGELF
TRBJ2-3 TRBV7-6 ASSVTTGLAGVGDTQY
TRBJ1-1 TRBV5-1 ASSLGQGVRAF
TRBJ2-1 TRBV15 ATSRGWVGNEQF
TRBJ1-3 TRBV11-2 ASSRMNTIY
TRBJ1-2 TRBV4-1 ASSQEPLRTQHLNYGYT